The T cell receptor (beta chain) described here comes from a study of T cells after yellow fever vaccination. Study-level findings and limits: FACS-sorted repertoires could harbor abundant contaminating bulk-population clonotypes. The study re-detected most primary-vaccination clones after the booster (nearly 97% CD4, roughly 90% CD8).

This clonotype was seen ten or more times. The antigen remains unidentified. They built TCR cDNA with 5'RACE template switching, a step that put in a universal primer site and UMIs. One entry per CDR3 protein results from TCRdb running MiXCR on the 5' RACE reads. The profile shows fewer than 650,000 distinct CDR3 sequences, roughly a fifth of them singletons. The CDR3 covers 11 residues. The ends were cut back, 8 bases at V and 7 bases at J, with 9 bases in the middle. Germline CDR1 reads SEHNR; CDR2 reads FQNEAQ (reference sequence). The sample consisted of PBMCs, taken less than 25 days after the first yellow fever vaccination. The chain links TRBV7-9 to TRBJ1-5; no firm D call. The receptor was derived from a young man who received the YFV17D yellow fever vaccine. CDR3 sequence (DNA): TGTGCCAGCGGGCGAGAGCAGCCCCAGCATTTT. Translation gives CASGREQPQHF.